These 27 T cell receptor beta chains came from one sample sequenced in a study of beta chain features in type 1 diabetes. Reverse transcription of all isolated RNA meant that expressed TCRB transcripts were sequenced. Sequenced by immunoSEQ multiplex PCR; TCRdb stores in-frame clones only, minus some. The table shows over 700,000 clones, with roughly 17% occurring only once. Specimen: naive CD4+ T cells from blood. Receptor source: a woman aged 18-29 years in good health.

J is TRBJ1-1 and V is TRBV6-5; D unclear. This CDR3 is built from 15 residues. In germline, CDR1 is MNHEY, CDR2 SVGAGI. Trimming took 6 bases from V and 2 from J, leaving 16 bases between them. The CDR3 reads CASRTRQSTNTEAFF. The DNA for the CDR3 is TGTGCCAGCAGGACCCGCCAATCAACAAACACTGAAGCTTTCTTT.

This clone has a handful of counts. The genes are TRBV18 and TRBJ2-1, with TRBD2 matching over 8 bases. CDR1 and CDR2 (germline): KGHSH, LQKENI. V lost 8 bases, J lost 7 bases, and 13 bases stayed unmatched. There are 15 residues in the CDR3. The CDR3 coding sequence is TGTGCCAGCACGACCGGGACTAGGGGTCGGAATGAGCAGTTCTTC. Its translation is CASTTGTRGRNEQFF.

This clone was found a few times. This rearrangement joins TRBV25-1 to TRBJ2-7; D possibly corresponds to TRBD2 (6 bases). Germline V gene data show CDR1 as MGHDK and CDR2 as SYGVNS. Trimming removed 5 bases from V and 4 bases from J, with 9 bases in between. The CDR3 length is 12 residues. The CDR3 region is CASSRDFYEQYF. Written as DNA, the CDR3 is TGTGCCAGCAGTCGGGACTTTTACGAGCAGTACTTC.

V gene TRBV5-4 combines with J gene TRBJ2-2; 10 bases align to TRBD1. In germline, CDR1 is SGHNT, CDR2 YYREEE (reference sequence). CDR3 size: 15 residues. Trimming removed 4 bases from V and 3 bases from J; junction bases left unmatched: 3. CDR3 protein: CASSPDRGDTGELFF. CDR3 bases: TGTGCCAGCAGCCCGGACAGGGGGGACACCGGGGAGCTGTTTTTT.

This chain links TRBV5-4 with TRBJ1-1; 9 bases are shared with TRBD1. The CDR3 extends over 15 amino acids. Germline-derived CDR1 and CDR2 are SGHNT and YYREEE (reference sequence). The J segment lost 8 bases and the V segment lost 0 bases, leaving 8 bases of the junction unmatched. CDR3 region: CASSLGPGQGREAFF. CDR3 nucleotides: TGTGCCAGCAGCTTGGGTCCGGGACAGGGAAGGGAAGCTTTCTTT.

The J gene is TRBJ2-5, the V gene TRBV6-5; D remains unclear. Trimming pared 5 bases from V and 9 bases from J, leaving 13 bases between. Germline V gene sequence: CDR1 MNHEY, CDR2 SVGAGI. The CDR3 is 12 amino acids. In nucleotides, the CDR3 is TGTGCCAGCAGTCCCCCGGCCTCGGCCCAGTACTTC. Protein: CASSPPASAQYF.

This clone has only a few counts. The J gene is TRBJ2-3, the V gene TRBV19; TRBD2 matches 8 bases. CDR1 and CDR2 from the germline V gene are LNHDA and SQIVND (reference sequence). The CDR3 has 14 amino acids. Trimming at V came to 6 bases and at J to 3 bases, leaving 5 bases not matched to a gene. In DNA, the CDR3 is TGTGCCAGTAGAAAGCGGGAGATAACAGATACGCAGTATTTT. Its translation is CASRKREITDTQYF.

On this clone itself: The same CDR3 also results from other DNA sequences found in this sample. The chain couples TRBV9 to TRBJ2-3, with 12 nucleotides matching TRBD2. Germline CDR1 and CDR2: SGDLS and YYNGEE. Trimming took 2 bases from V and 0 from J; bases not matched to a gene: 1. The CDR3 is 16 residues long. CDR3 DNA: TGTGCCAGCAGCGTCGGGACTAGCGGGAGCACAGATACGCAGTATTTT. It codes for CASSVGTSGSTDTQYF.

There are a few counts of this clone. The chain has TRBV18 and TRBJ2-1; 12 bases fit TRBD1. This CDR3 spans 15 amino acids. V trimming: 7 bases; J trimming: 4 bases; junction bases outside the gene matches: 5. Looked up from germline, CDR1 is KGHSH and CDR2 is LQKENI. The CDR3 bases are TGTGCCAGCTTATGGGACAGGGGGCGATACAATGAGCAGTTCTTC. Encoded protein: CASLWDRGRYNEQFF.

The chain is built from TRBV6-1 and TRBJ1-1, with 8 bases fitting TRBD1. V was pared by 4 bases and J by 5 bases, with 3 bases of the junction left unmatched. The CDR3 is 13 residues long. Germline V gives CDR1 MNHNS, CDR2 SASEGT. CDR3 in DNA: TGTGCCAGCAGTGGGACAGGGAAGACTGAAGCTTTCTTT. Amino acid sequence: CASSGTGKTEAFF.

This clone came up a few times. CDR3 protein: CASSQGGFLRPSTDTQYF. The CDR3 coding sequence is TGTGCCAGCAGCCAAGGCGGGTTTCTACGCCCTAGCACAGATACGCAGTATTTT. The rearrangement links TRBV4-2 to TRBJ2-3, with D tentatively TRBD2 (5 bases). The CDR3 is made up of 18 amino acids. Per germline, CDR1 LGHNA and CDR2 YNFKEQ. The ends were cut back, 1 base at V and 0 bases at J, with 17 bases in the middle.

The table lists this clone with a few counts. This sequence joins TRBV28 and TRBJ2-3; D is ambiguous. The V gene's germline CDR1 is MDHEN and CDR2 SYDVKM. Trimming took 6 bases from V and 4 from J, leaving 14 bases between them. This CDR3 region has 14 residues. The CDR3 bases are TGTGCCAGCAGGCCCACTGATTCGGCAGATACGCAGTATTTT. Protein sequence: CASRPTDSADTQYF.

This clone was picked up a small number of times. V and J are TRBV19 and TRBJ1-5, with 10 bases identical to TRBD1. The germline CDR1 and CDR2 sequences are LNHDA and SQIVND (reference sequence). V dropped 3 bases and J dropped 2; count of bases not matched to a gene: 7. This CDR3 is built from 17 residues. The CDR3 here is CASSMGQGQAGNQPQHF. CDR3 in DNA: TGTGCCAGTAGTATGGGACAGGGGCAAGCGGGCAATCAGCCCCAGCATTTT.

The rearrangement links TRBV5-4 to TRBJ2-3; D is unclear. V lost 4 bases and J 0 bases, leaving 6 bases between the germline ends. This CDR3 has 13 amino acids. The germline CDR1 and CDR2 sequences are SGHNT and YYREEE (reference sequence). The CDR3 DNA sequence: TGTGCCAGCAGCGAGGAAAGCACAGATACGCAGTATTTT. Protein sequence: CASSEESTDTQYF. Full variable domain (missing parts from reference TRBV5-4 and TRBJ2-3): ETGVTQSPTHLIKTRGQQVTLRCSSQSGHNTVSWYQQALGQGPQFIFQYYREEENGRGNFPPRFSGLQFPNYSSELNVNALELDDSALYLCASSEESTDTQYFGPGTRLTVL.

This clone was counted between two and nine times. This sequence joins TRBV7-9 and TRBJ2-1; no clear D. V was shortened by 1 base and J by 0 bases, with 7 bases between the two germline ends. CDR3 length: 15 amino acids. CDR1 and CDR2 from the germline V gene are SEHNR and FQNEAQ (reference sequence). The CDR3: CASSLESLSYNEQFF. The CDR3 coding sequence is TGTGCCAGCAGCTTAGAGTCCCTCTCCTACAATGAGCAGTTCTTC.

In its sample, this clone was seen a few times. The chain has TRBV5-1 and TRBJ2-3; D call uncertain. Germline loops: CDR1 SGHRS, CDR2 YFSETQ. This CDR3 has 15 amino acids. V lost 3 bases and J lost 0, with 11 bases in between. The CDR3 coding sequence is TGCGCCAGCAGCTACGACGACCTAAGCACAGATACGCAGTATTTT. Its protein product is CASSYDDLSTDTQYF.

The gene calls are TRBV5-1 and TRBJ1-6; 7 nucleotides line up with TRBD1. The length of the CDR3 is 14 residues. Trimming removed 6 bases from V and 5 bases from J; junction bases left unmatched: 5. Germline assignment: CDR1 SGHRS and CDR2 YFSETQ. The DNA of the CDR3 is TGCGCCAGCAAAGGGACAGCTGATAATTCACCCCTCCACTTT. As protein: CASKGTADNSPLHF.

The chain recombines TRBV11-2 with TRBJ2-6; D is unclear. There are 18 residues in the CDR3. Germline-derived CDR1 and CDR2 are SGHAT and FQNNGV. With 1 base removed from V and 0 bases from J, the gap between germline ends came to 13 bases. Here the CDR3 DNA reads TGTGCCAGCAGCTTAGTACGACGCCGCGGCTCTGGGGCCAACGTCCTGACTTTC. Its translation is CASSLVRRRGSGANVLTF.

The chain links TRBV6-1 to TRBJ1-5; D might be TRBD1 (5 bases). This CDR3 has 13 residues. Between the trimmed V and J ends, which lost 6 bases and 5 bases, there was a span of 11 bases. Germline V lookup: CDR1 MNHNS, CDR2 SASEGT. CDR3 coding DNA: TGTGCCAGCAGGCCCAGGGCAGATCAGCCCCAGCATTTT. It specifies CASRPRADQPQHF.

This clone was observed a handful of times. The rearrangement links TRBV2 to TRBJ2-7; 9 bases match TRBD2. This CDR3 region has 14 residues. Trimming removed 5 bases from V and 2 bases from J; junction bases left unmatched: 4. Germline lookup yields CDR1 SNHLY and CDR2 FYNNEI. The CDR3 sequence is CASSRAGGPYEQYF. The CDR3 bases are TGTGCCAGCAGTCGAGCGGGGGGACCCTACGAGCAGTACTTC.

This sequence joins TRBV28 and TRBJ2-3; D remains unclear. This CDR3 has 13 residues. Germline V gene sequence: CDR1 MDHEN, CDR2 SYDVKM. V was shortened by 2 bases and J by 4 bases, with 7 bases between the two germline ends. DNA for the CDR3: TGTGCCAGCAGTTTAGACGTTCCAGATACGCAGTATTTT. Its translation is CASSLDVPDTQYF.

The DNA of the CDR3 is TGTGCCAGTAGTATAGGCCCCGGACAGCTTTACGAGCAGTACTTC. Its translation is CASSIGPGQLYEQYF. This rearrangement joins TRBV19 to TRBJ2-7; possible D gene TRBD1, 6 bases. V was cut by 1 base and J by 4 bases, with 14 bases left in between. The CDR3 sequence is 15 residues long. Germline V CDR1 and CDR2: LNHDA, SQIVND (reference sequence).

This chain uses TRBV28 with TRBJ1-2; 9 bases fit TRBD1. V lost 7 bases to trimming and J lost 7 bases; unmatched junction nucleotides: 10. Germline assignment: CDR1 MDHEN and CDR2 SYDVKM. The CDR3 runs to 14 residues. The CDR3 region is CASTTPGDRAGYTF. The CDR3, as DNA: TGTGCCAGCACCACTCCAGGGGACAGGGCTGGCTACACCTTC.

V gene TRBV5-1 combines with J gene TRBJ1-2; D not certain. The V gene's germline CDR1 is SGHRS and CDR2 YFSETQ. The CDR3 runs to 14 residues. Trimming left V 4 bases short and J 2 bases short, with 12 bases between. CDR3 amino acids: CASSPTDGNYGYTF. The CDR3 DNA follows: TGCGCCAGCAGCCCGACGGACGGAAACTATGGCTACACCTTC.

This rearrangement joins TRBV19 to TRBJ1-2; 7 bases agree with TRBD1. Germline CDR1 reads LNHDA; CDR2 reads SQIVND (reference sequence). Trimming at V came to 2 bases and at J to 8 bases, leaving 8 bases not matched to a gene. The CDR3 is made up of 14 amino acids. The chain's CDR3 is CASSIRGGNGGYTF. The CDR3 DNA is TGTGCCAGTAGTATAAGAGGGGGCAACGGCGGCTACACCTTC. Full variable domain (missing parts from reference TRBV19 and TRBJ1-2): DGGITQSPKYLFRKEGQNVTLSCEQNLNHDAMYWYRQDPGQGLRLIYYSQIVNDFQKGDIAEGYSVSREKKESFPLTVTSAQKNPTAFYLCASSIRGGNGGYTFGSGTRLTVV.

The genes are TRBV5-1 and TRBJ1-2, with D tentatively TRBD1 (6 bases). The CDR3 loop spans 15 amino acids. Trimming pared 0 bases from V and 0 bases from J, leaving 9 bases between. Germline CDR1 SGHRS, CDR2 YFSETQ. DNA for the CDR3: TGCGCCAGCAGCTTGGATGGGACAACTAACTATGGCTACACCTTC. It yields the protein CASSLDGTTNYGYTF.

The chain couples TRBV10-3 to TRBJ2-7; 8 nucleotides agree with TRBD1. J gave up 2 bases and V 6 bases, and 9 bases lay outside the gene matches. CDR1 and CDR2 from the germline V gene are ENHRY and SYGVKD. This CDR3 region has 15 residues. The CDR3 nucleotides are TGTGCCATCAGCCTCGGACAGGGTAGGGCCTACGAGCAGTACTTC. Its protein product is CAISLGQGRAYEQYF.